Sequencing of this TCR beta chain was carried out in a study of Ad26.COV2.S vaccination and SARS-CoV-2 variants. Regarding the study as a whole: Using TCR breadth and depth analyses may have led to underestimated total T cell responses.

Remarks on this clone: The antigen is unknown.

Treatment specified: some 19 received Ad26.COV2.S at low or high dose, single or two shots; 5 received placebo; per-sample allocation not given. Collection of the samples took place on day 63 after the first injection of vaccine or placebo. Measured with immunoSEQ multiplex PCR; TCRdb has only the in-frame clones, and not every one. The sample lists about 420,000 clones, approximately 88% seen once, with around 3.6% in the top ten. Trimming removed 8 bases at V and 7 bases at J, with 14 bases between. There are 12 residues in the CDR3. The germline gives CDR1 MDHEN, CDR2 SYDVKM. This chain connects TRBV28 to TRBJ1-1; D ambiguous. The sample consisted of peripheral blood, taken in a trial of Ad26.COV2.S vaccine versus placebo. This receptor was identified in a person between 18 and 65 years old who received the Ad26.COV2.S COVID-19 vaccine or a placebo. CDR3 amino acids: CASRRVLGEAFF. DNA of the CDR3: TGTGCCAGCCGGCGGGTTCTTGGTGAAGCTTTCTTT.